This T cell receptor (beta chain) derives from a study of CD8 T cells in ankylosing spondylitis. Comments on this clonotype: Its matching antigen is unknown.

TCRdb reprocessed the 5' RACE reads with MiXCR, giving one entry per CDR3 protein. The sample lists approximately 140,000 distinct CDR3 sequences, roughly 17% seen once, with roughly a third in the top ten. General observations from the study: Disease-associated clonotypes exhibited CD8+ identity and were relatively infrequent in peripheral blood. One TCR beta motif, made up of eight highly homologous variants, appeared characteristic of ankylosing spondylitis blood. Within matched ankylosing spondylitis synovial fluid, disease-linked clones were reportedly significantly enriched. Before this, some motif variants had been reported in reactive arthritis synovial fluid and blood.

The germline gives CDR1 LGHNT, CDR2 FRNRAP. Trimming removed 5 bases from V and 5 bases from J, with 16 bases in between. The CDR3 is 14 amino acids. This sequence originates from a male donor with ankylosing spondylitis. This chain joins TRBV12-5 and TRBJ2-7; D gene uncertain. The specimen sequenced was blood, either unsorted or a sorted T cell fraction (not recorded which). The CDR3 sequence is CASGPSLPSHEQYF. Written as DNA, the CDR3 is TGTGCTAGTGGTCCCAGTCTTCCGAGCCACGAGCAGTACTTC.